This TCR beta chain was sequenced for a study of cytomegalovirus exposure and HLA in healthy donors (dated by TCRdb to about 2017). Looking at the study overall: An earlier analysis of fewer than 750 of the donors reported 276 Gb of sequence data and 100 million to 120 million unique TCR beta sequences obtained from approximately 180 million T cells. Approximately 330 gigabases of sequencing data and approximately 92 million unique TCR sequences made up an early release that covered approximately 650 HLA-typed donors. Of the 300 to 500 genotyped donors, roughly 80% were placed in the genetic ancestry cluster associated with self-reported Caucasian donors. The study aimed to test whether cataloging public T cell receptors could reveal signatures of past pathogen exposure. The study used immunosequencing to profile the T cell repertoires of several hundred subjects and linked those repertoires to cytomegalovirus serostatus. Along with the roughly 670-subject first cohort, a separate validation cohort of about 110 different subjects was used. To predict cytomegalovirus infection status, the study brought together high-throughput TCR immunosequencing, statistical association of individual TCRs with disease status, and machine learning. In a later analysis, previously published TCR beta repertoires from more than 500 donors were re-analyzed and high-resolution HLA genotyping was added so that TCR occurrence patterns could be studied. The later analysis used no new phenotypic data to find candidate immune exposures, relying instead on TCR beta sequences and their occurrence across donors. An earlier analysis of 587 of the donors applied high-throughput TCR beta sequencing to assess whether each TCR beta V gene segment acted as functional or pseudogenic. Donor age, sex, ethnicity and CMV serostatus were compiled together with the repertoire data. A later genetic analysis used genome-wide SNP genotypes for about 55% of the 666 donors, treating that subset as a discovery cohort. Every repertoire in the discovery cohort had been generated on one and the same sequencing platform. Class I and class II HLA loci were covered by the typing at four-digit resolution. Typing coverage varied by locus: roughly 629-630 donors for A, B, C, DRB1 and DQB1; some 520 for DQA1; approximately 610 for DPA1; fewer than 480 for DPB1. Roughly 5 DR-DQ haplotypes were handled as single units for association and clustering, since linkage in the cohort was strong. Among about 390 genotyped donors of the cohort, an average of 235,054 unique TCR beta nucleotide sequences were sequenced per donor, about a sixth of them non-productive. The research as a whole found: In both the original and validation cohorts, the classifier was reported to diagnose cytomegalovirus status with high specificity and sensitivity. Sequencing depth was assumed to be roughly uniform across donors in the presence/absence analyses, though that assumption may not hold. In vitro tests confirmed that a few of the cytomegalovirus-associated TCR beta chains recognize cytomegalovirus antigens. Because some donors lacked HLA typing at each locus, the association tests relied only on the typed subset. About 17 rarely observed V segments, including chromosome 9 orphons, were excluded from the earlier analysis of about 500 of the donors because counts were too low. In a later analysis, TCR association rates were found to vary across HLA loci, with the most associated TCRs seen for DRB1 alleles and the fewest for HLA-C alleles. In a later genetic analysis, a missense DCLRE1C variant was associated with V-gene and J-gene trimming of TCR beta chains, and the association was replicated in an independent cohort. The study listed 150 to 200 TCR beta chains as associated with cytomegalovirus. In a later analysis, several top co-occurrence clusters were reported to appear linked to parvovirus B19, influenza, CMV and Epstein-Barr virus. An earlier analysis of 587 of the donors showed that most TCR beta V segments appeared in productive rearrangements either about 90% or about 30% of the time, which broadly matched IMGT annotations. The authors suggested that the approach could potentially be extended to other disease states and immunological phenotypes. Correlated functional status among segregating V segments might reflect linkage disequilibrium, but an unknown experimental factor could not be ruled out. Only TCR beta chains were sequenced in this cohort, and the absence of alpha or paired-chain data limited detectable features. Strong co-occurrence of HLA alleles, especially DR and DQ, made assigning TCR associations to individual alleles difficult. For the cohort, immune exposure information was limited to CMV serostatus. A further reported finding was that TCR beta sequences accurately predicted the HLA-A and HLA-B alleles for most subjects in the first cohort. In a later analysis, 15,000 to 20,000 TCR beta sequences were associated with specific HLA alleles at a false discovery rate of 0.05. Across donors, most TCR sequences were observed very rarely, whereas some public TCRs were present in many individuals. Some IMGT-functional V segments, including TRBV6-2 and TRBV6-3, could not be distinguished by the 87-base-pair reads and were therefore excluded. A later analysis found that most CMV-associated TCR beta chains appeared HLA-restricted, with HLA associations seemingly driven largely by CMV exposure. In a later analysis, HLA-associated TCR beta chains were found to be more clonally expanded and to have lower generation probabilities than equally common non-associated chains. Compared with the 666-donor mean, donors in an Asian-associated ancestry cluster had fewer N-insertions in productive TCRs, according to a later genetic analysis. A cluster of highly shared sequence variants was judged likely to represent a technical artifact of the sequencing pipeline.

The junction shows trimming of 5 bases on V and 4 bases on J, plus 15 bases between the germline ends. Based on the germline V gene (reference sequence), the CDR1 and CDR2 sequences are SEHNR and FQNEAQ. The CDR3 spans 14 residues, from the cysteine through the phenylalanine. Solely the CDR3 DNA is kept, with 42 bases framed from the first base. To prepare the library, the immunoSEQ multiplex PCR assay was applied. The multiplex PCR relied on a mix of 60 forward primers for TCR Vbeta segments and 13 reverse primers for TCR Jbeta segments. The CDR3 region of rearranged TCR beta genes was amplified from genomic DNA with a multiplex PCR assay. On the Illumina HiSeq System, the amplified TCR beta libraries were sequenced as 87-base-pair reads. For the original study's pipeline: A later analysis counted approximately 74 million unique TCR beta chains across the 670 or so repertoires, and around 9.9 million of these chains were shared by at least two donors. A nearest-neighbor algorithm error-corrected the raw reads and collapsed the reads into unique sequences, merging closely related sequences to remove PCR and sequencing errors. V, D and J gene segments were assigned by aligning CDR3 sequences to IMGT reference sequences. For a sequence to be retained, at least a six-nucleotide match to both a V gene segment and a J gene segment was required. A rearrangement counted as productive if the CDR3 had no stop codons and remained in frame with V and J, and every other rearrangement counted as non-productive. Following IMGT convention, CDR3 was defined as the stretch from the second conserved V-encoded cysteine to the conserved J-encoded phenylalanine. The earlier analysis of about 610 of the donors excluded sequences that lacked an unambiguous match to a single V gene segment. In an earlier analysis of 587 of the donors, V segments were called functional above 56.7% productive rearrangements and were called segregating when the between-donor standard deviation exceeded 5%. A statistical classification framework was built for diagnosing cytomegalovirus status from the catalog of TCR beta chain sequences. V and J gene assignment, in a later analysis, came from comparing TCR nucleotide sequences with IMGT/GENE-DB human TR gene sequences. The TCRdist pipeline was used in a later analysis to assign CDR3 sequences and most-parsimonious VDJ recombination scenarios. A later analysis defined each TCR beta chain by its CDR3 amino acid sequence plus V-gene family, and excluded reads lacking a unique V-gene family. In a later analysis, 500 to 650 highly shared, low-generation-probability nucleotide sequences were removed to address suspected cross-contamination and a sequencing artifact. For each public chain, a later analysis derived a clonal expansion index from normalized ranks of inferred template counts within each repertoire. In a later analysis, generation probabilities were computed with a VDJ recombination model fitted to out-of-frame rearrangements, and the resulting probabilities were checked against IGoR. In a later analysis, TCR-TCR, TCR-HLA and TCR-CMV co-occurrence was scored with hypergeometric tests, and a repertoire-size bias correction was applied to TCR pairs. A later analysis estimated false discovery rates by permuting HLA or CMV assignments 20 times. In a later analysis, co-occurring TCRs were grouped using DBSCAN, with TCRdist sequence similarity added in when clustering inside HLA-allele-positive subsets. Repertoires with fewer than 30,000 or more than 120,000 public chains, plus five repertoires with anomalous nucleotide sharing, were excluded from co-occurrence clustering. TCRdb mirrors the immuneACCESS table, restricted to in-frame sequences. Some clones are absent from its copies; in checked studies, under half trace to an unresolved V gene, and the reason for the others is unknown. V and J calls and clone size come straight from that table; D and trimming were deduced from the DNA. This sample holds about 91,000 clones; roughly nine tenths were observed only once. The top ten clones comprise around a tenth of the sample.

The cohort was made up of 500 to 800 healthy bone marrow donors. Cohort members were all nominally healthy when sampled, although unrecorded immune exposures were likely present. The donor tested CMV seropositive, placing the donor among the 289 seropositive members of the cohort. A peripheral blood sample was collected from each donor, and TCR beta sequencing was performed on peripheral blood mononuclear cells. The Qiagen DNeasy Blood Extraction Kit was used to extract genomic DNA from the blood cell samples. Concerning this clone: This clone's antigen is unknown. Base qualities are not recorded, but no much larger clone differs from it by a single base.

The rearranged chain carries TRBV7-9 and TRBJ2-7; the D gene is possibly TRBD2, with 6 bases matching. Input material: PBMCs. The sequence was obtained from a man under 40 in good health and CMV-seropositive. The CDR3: CASSREGSGYEQYF. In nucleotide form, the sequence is TGTGCCAGCAGCCGAGAAGGCAGCGGGTACGAGCAGTACTTC.